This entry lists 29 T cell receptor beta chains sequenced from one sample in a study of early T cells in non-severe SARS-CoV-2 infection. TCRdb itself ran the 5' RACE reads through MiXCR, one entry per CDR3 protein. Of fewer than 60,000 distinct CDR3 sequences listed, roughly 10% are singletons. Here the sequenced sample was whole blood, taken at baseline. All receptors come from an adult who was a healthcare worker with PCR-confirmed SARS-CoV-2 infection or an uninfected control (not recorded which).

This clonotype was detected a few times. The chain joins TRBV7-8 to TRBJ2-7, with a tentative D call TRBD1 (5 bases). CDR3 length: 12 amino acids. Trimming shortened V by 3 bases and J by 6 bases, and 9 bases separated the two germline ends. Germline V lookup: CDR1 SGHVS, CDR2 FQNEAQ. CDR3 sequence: CASSFQGAEQYF. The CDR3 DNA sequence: TGTGCCAGCAGCTTTCAGGGTGCCGAGCAGTACTTC.

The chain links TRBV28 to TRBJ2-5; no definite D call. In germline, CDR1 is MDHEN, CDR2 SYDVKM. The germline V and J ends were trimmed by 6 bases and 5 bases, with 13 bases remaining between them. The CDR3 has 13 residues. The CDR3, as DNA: TGTGCCAGCAGGCTACCGGGCCTGGAGACCCAGTACTTC. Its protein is CASRLPGLETQYF.

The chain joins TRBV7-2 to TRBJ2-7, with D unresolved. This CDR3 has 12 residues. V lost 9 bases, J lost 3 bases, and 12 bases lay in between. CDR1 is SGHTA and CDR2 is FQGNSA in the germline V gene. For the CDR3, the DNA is TGTGCCAGGGCGACACCGAGCTACGAGCAGTACTTC. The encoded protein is CARATPSYEQYF.

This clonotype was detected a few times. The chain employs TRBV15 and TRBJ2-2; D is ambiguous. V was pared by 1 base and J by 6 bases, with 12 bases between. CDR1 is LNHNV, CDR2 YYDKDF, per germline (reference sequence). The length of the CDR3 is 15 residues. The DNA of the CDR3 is TGTGCCACCAGCAGAGTCCGCTTTGGGGCCGGGGAGCTGTTTTTT. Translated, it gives CATSRVRFGAGELFF.

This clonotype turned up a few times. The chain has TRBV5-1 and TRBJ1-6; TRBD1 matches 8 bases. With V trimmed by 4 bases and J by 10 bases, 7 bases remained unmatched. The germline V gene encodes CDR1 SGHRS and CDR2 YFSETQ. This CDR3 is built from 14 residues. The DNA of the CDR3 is TGCGCCAGCAGCGAGGACAGGGATGGATCACCCCTCCACTTT. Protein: CASSEDRDGSPLHF.

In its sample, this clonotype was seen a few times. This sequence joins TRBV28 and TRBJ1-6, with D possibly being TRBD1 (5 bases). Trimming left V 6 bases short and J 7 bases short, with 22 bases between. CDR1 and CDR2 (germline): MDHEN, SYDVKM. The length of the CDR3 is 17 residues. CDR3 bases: TGTGCCAGCAGCTTCCCCCAGGGTGAATCCCTAAATTCACCCCTCCACTTT. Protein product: CASSFPQGESLNSPLHF.

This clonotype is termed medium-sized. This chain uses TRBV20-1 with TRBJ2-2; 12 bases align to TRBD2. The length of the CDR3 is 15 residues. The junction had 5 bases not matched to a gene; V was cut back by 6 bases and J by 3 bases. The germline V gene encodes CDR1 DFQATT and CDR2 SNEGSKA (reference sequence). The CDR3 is CSAKRTSGDTGELFF. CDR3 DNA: TGCAGTGCGAAAAGGACTAGCGGGGACACCGGGGAGCTGTTTTTT.

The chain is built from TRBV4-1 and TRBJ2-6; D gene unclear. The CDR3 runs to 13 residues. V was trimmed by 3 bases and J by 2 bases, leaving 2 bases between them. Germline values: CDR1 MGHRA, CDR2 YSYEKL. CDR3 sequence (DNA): TGCGCCAGCAGCCAGCCTGGGGCCAACGTCCTGACTTTC. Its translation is CASSQPGANVLTF.

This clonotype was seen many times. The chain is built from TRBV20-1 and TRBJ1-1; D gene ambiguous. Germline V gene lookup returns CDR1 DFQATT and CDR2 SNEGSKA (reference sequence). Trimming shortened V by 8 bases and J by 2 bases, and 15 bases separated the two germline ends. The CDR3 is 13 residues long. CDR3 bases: TGCAGTATAAGACGGCTGGTCAACACTGAAGCTTTCTTT. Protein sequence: CSIRRLVNTEAFF.

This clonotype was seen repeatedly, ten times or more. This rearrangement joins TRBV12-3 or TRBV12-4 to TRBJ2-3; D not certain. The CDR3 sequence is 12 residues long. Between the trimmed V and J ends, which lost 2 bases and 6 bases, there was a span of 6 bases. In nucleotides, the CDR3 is TGTGCCAGCAGTTTAAGATGGGATACGCAGTATTTT. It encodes CASSLRWDTQYF.

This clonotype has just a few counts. The CDR3 loop is CASSLGLASQLNNEQFF. The DNA of the CDR3 is TGTGCCAGCAGCTTAGGACTAGCGAGCCAACTAAACAATGAGCAGTTCTTC. J is TRBJ2-1 and V is TRBV7-8; 8 bases are shared with TRBD2. CDR3 length: 17 amino acids. V lost 1 base, J lost 5 bases, and 10 bases stayed unmatched. Germline loops: CDR1 SGHVS, CDR2 FQNEAQ.

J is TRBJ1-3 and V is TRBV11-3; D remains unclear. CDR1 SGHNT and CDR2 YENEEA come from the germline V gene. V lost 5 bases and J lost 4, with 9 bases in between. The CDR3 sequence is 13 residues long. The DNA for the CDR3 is TGTGCCAGCAGCCTTTCCAGCGGAAACACCATATATTTT. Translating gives CASSLSSGNTIYF.

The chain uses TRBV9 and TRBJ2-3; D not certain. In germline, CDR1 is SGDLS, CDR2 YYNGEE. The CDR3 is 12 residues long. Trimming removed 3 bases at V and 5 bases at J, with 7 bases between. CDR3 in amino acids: CASSAVGDTQYF. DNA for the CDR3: TGTGCCAGCAGCGCGGTTGGAGATACGCAGTATTTT.

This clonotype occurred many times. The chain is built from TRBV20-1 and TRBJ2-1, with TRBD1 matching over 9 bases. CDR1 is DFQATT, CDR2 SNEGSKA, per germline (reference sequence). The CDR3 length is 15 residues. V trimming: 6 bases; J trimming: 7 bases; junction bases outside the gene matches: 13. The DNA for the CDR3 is TGCAGTGCCGCCCCCCCTAACAGGGGGCGTAATGAGCAGTTCTTC. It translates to CSAAPPNRGRNEQFF.

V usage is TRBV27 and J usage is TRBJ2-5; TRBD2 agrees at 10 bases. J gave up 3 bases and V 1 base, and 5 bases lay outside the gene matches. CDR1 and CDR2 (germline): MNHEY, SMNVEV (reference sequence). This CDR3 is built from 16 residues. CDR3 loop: CASSLWVAGGKETQYF. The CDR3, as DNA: TGTGCCAGCAGTTTATGGGTAGCGGGGGGCAAAGAGACCCAGTACTTC.

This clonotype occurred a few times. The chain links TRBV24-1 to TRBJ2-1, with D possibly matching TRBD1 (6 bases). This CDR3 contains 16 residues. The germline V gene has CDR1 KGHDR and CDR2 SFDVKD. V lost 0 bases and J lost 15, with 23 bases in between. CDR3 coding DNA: TGTGCCACCAGTGATTTGGGATCAGGACGCAAAGGGGGTCCGTTCTTC. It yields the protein CATSDLGSGRKGGPFF.

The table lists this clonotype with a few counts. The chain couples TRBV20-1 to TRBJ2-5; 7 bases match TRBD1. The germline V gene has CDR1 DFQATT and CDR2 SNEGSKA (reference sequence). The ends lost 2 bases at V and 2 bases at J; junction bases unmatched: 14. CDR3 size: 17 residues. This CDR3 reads CSARPTNRGGIQETQYF. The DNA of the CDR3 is TGCAGTGCTAGACCAACCAACAGGGGTGGTATTCAAGAGACCCAGTACTTC.

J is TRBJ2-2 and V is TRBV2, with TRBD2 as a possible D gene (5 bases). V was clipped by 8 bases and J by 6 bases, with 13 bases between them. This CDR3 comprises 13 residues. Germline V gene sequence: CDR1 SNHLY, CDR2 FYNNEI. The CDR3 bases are TGTGCCAGCCAACTAGATGGAGCCGGGGAGCTGTTTTTT. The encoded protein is CASQLDGAGELFF.

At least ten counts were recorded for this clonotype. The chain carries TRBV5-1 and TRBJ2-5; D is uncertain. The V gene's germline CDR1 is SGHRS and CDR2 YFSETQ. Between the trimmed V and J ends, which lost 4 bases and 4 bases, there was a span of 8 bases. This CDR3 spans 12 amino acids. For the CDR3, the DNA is TGCGCCAGCAGCCTAGGTAGAGAGACCCAGTACTTC. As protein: CASSLGRETQYF.

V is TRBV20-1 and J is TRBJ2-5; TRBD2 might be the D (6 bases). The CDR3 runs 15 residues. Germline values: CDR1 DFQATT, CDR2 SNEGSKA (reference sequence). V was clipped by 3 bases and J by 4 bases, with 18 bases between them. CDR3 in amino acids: CSASGSEVKSETQYF. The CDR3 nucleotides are TGCAGTGCTAGCGGGAGTGAGGTTAAATCAGAGACCCAGTACTTC.

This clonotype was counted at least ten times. The CDR3 is CASRQGTSTDTQYF. The CDR3 nucleotides are TGTGCCAGCAGACAGGGGACTAGCACAGATACGCAGTATTTT. The genes are TRBV12-3 or TRBV12-4 and TRBJ2-3; D perhaps matches TRBD1 (7 bases). The CDR3 is 14 residues long. The ends were cut back, 6 bases at V and 0 bases at J, with 10 bases in the middle.

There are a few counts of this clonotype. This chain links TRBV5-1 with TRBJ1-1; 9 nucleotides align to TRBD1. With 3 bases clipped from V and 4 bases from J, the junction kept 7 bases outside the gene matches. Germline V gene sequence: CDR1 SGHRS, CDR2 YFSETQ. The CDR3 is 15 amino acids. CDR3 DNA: TGCGCCAGCAGCTCCGGGACAGGGCGAGGCACTGAAGCTTTCTTT. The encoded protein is CASSSGTGRGTEAFF.

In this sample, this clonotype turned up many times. CDR3 nucleotides: TGCAGCGTAATTCCCGGACTAGCGGGAAGCACAGATACGCAGTATTTT. Translating it yields CSVIPGLAGSTDTQYF. The gene calls are TRBV29-1 and TRBJ2-3; 12 bases are a match to TRBD2. Per germline, CDR1 SQVTM and CDR2 ANQGSEA. This CDR3 is built from 16 residues. V lost 6 bases, J lost 0 bases, and 7 bases stayed unmatched.

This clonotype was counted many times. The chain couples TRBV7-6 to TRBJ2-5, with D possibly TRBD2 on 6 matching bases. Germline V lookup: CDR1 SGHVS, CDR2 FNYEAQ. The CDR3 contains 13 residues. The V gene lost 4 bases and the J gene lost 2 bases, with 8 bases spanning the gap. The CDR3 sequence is CASSYSGQETQYF. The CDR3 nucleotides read TGTGCCAGCAGCTATAGCGGACAAGAGACCCAGTACTTC.

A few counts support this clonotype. The CDR3 DNA reads as TGTGCCAGCAAGCAGGACAGGGGTAACTATGGCTACACCTTC. Protein sequence: CASKQDRGNYGYTF. The rearrangement joins TRBV6-6 to TRBJ1-2; 9 bases fit TRBD1. Germline CDR1 is MNHNY and CDR2 is SVGAGI (reference sequence). With V trimmed by 7 bases and J by 1 base, 4 bases remained unmatched. CDR3 length equals 14 residues.

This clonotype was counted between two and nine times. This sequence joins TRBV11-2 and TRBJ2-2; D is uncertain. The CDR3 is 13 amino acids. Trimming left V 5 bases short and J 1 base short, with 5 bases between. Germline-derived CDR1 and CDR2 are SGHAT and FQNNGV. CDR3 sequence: CASSGRNTGELFF. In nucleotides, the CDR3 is TGTGCCAGCAGCGGCAGGAACACCGGGGAGCTGTTTTTT.

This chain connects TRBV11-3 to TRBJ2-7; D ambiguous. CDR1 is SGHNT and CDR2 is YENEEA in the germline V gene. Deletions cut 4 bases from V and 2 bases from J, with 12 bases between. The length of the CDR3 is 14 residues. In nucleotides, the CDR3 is TGTGCCAGCAGCTACGAGCAGGTGACCTACGAGCAGTACTTC. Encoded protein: CASSYEQVTYEQYF.

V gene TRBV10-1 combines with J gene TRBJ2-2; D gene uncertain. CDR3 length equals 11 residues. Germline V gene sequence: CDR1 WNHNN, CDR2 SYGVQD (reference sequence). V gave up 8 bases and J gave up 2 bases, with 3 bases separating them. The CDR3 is CASGNTGELFF. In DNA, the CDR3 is TGCGCCAGCGGTAACACCGGGGAGCTGTTTTTT.

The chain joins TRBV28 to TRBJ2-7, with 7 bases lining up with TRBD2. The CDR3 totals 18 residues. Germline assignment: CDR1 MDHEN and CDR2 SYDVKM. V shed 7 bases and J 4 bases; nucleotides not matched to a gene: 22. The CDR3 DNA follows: TGTGCCAGCATCTCTGGGAGCTCGCCCGCTAGCGGAGGTTACGAGCAGTACTTC. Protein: CASISGSSPASGGYEQYF.